These T cell receptor beta chains were read from a single sample in a study of T-cell reconstitution after alpha-beta-depleted transplantation in children. In TCRdb, the PCR reads were re-called with MiXCR into one record per CDR3 protein. The table has hundreds of thousands of distinct CDR3 sequences, 6.5% to 9% seen once. The sequenced sample was peripheral blood, obtained 360 days after TCRalphabeta/CD19-depleted stem cell transplant. The receptors originated from a female patient aged 2 to 10 who had a stem cell transplant for Fanconi anemia, so the T cells may come from the graft donor. The CDR3 runs from the conserved cysteine through the conserved F or W. The order of the fields is CDR3 DNA, CDR3 protein, clone size, D gene, J gene, V gene. The D gene is left open where the match is weak. Where a row states a size, it is once, few, many or the class of an expanded clone; other rows omit it.

CDR3 DNA: TGTGCCAGCAGTTACTACCTGCTATCTGGGGCCAACGTCCTGACTTTC
CDR3 protein: CASSYYLLSGANVLTF
clone size: many
D gene: NA
J gene: TRBJ2-6
V gene: TRBV6-5

CDR3 DNA: TGTGCCAGCAGCGATACTAGCGGGAGCTCCTACGAGCAGTACTTC
CDR3 protein: CASSDTSGSSYEQYF
clone size: many
D gene: TRBD2
J gene: TRBJ2-7
V gene: TRBV3-1

CDR3 DNA: TGCAGTGCTAGAGATTTAGCGGGAGCCTCAGATACGCAGTATTTT
CDR3 protein: CSARDLAGASDTQYF
clone size: many
D gene: TRBD2
J gene: TRBJ2-3
V gene: TRBV20-1

CDR3 DNA: TGCGCCAGCAGCCAAGGTCCGGCTAGCGGCATTCAAACAGATACGCAGTATTTT
CDR3 protein: CASSQGPASGIQTDTQYF
clone size: many
D gene: TRBD2
J gene: TRBJ2-3
V gene: TRBV4-3

CDR3 DNA: TGTGCCAGCAGTTATATTGAGGGCGCGAACTATGGCTACACCTTC
CDR3 protein: CASSYIEGANYGYTF
clone size: NA
D gene: NA
J gene: TRBJ1-2
V gene: TRBV6-5

CDR3 DNA: TGTGCCAGCAGCTACCCCACAGGGGAGACCCAGTACTTC
CDR3 protein: CASSYPTGETQYF
clone size: many
D gene: NA
J gene: TRBJ2-5
V gene: TRBV5-6

CDR3 DNA: TGTGCCAGCAGTCGACGCATTCCCGGGACTAGCGGGGGAAGCTCCTACAATGAGCAGTTCTTC
CDR3 protein: CASSRRIPGTSGGSSYNEQFF
clone size: NA
D gene: TRBD2
J gene: TRBJ2-1
V gene: TRBV6-4

CDR3 DNA: TGCGCCAGCAGCCGAGATACTGATGAGCAGTTCTTC
CDR3 protein: CASSRDTDEQFF
clone size: once
D gene: NA
J gene: TRBJ2-1
V gene: TRBV4-3

CDR3 DNA: TGCGCCAGCAGCCAAGTACGCGGCCTCAACACCATATATTTT
CDR3 protein: CASSQVRGLNTIYF
clone size: few
D gene: NA
J gene: TRBJ1-3
V gene: TRBV4-3

CDR3 DNA: TGCAGTGCTAGGGGACAGACAGGTGGACTCTACGAGCAGTACTTC
CDR3 protein: CSARGQTGGLYEQYF
clone size: many
D gene: TRBD1
J gene: TRBJ2-7
V gene: TRBV20-1

CDR3 DNA: TGCGCCAGCAGCTTGTCCCCACTAGCGGGCCTCTACGAGCAGTACTTC
CDR3 protein: CASSLSPLAGLYEQYF
clone size: many
D gene: TRBD2
J gene: TRBJ2-7
V gene: TRBV5-1

CDR3 DNA: TGCGCCAGCAGCCAAGAGAGGTACGGAGAGCAGTACTTC
CDR3 protein: CASSQERYGEQYF
clone size: many
D gene: NA
J gene: TRBJ2-7
V gene: TRBV4-3

CDR3 DNA: TGCGCCAGCAGCTTGACTCCGACAGGGGGCAGGGAGCAGTTCTTC
CDR3 protein: CASSLTPTGGREQFF
clone size: many
D gene: TRBD1
J gene: TRBJ2-1
V gene: TRBV5-1

CDR3 DNA: TGTGCCATCAGTGCGGGAGCGGGGGGGGTTACAGATACGCAGTATTTT
CDR3 protein: CAISAGAGGVTDTQYF
clone size: many
D gene: TRBD2
J gene: TRBJ2-3
V gene: TRBV10-3

CDR3 DNA: TGTGCCACCAGCCACGGGACGGAATCGATCAATGAGCAGTTCTTC
CDR3 protein: CATSHGTESINEQFF
clone size: many
D gene: NA
J gene: TRBJ2-1
V gene: TRBV24-1

CDR3 DNA: TGTGCCAGCAGCTTAGACGGTTCCGGGGAGCTGTTTTTT
CDR3 protein: CASSLDGSGELFF
clone size: many
D gene: NA
J gene: TRBJ2-2
V gene: TRBV7-9

CDR3 DNA: TGTGCCAGCAGTGAATCGGCAGCCCCAAGCACAGATACGCAGTATTTT
CDR3 protein: CASSESAAPSTDTQYF
clone size: few
D gene: NA
J gene: TRBJ2-3
V gene: TRBV25-1

CDR3 DNA: TGTGCCAGCACCCCCCAGGGAACTGAAGCTTTCTTT
CDR3 protein: CASTPQGTEAFF
clone size: few
D gene: NA
J gene: TRBJ1-1
V gene: TRBV28

CDR3 DNA: TGTGCCAGCAGTTTAGAAAGAGGACAGGGTTCTGAAAAACTGTTTTTT
CDR3 protein: CASSLERGQGSEKLFF
clone size: many
D gene: TRBD1
J gene: TRBJ1-4
V gene: TRBV28

CDR3 DNA: TGTGCCAGCAGTTCCCCCAAGACAGGGAACACTGAAGCTTTCTTT
CDR3 protein: CASSSPKTGNTEAFF
clone size: many
D gene: NA
J gene: TRBJ1-1
V gene: TRBV12-3/TRBV12-4

CDR3 DNA: TGTGCCAGTAGTATGGGGGGGGGTGAGCAGTTCTTC
CDR3 protein: CASSMGGGEQFF
clone size: NA
D gene: TRBD2
J gene: TRBJ2-1
V gene: TRBV19

CDR3 DNA: TGTGCCAGCAGTTACGTCTCCGGGGGAGACTCTGGAAACACCATATATTTT
CDR3 protein: CASSYVSGGDSGNTIYF
clone size: NA
D gene: NA
J gene: TRBJ1-3
V gene: TRBV6-5

CDR3 DNA: TGTGCCAGCTTGGACATTTTGAACACTGAAGCTTTCTTT
CDR3 protein: CASLDILNTEAFF
clone size: many
D gene: NA
J gene: TRBJ1-1
V gene: TRBV27

CDR3 DNA: TGCAGTGCTAGGGAGGGACTAGCGGGGGACCTAGGATATCAGTTCTTC
CDR3 protein: CSAREGLAGDLGYQFF
clone size: many
D gene: TRBD2
J gene: TRBJ2-1
V gene: TRBV20-1

CDR3 DNA: TGTGCCAGCAGCCCCCCCCCCTTTGAGACCCAGTACTTC
CDR3 protein: CASSPPPFETQYF
clone size: few
D gene: NA
J gene: TRBJ2-5
V gene: TRBV7-8

CDR3 DNA: TGTGCCAGCAGTTTTAGGGCAGGGCTCCGCTACAATGAGCAGTTCTTC
CDR3 protein: CASSFRAGLRYNEQFF
clone size: NA
D gene: NA
J gene: TRBJ2-1
V gene: TRBV27

CDR3 DNA: TGTGCCTGGAGTTGGGGGTGGACCTACAATGAGCAGTTCTTC
CDR3 protein: CAWSWGWTYNEQFF
clone size: NA
D gene: NA
J gene: TRBJ2-1
V gene: TRBV30

CDR3 DNA: TGTGCCAGCTCGCAACAGGGATCTCGCTACGAGCAGTACTTC
CDR3 protein: CASSQQGSRYEQYF
clone size: few
D gene: NA
J gene: TRBJ2-7
V gene: TRBV18

CDR3 DNA: TGTGCCAGCAGCCCCACACCACTCTATGGCTACACCTTC
CDR3 protein: CASSPTPLYGYTF
clone size: many
D gene: NA
J gene: TRBJ1-2
V gene: TRBV7-2

CDR3 DNA: TGTGCCAGCAGTTACCGCAGGGCTCTCGGGACTGAAGCTTTCTTT
CDR3 protein: CASSYRRALGTEAFF
clone size: few
D gene: NA
J gene: TRBJ1-1
V gene: TRBV6-5

CDR3 DNA: TGTGCCAGCAGTTTTTCCCGCAGCGGGATAGTGTACAATGAGCAGTTCTTC
CDR3 protein: CASSFSRSGIVYNEQFF
clone size: many
D gene: TRBD2
J gene: TRBJ2-1
V gene: TRBV12-3/TRBV12-4

CDR3 DNA: TGCAGTGCTAGAGATAGGGTCGATCCGGGGACCCAGTACTTC
CDR3 protein: CSARDRVDPGTQYF
clone size: NA
D gene: NA
J gene: TRBJ2-5
V gene: TRBV20-1